A single sample gave rise to the 12 T cell receptor beta chains below, sequenced in a study of cytomegalovirus exposure and HLA in healthy donors. Researchers ran the PCR with 60 Vbeta and 13 Jbeta primers. Only in-frame clones appear in the TCRdb table, and some are missing; sequencing was by immunoSEQ multiplex PCR. The sample shows fewer than 100,000 clones, around 80% of them seen only once. The sample comprised PBMCs. The receptor source for this set is a male donor in good health and CMV-seropositive.

The chain joins TRBV11-2 to TRBJ2-7; a possible D gene is TRBD2 (5 bases). CDR1 and CDR2 (germline): SGHAT, FQNNGV. The CDR3 contains 15 residues. Trimming removed 2 bases from V and 7 bases from J, with 18 bases in between. The CDR3 nucleotides read TGTGCCAGCAGCTTATCTTCGCGCGCGACGGGGGAGCAGTACTTC. Translation gives CASSLSSRATGEQYF.

This clone has a single count. The V gene is TRBV27, the J gene TRBJ1-5, with 7 nucleotides matching TRBD1. From germline, CDR1 is MNHEY and CDR2 SMNVEV (reference sequence). The CDR3 contains 14 residues. Trimming took 3 bases from V and 4 from J; bases not matched to a gene: 3. DNA of the CDR3: TGTGCCAGCAGTTTTATGGGACAGAATCAGCCCCAGCATTTT. Translated, it gives CASSFMGQNQPQHF.

This sequence joins TRBV5-6 and TRBJ1-6, with 7 positions matching TRBD1. CDR1 is SGHDT and CDR2 is YYEEEE in the germline V gene. The J segment lost 10 bases and the V segment lost 4 bases, leaving 8 bases of the junction unmatched. The CDR3 contains 14 residues. In DNA form, the CDR3 reads TGTGCCAGCAGCCAGACAGGGATCGCATCACCCCTCCACTTT. Translated: CASSQTGIASPLHF. Variable domain in full (rest from reference TRBV5-6 and TRBJ1-6): DAGVTQSPTHLIKTRGQQVTLRCSPKSGHDTVSWYQQALGQGPQFIFQYYEEEERQRGNFPDRFSGHQFPNYSSELNVNALLLGDSALYLCASSQTGIASPLHFGNGTRLTVT.

CDR3 in amino acids: CASSLVAEAYEQYF. CDR3 DNA sequence: TGTGCCAGCAGCTTAGTGGCAGAAGCCTACGAGCAGTACTTC. The genes are TRBV11-2 and TRBJ2-7; D is unresolved. The CDR3 totals 14 residues. Germline V lookup: CDR1 SGHAT, CDR2 FQNNGV. V lost 1 base, J lost 2 bases, and 9 bases lay in between.

The V and J genes are TRBV6-5 and TRBJ2-7, with TRBD2 matching over 8 bases. Per the germline V gene, CDR1 is MNHEY and CDR2 is SVGAGI. V trimming: 6 bases; J trimming: 3 bases; junction bases outside the gene matches: 10. The CDR3 runs 15 residues. The CDR3 loop is CASSAGGGGIYEQYF. The CDR3 nucleotides are TGTGCCAGCAGCGCGGGGGGAGGGGGAATCTACGAGCAGTACTTC.

The rearrangement joins TRBV6-5 to TRBJ1-5; D possibly corresponds to TRBD1 (6 bases). In germline, CDR1 is MNHEY, CDR2 SVGAGI. Trimming took 2 bases from V and 3 from J, leaving 14 bases between them. The CDR3 runs to 16 residues. The DNA of the CDR3 is TGTGCCAGCAGTTACCTAGGAACAGGGCTCAATCAGCCCCAGCATTTT. Translation: CASSYLGTGLNQPQHF.

There are a few counts of this clone. V usage is TRBV2 and J usage is TRBJ1-2; 8 bases are a match to TRBD1. After removal of 6 bases from V and 8 bases from J, the junction contained 11 bases not matched to a gene. The CDR3 loop spans 14 amino acids. The germline V gene has CDR1 SNHLY and CDR2 FYNNEI. The CDR3 bases are TGTGCCAGCAGCGGACAGGGAACGTCAAGGGGCTACACCTTC. This encodes CASSGQGTSRGYTF.

A few counts support this clone. This chain connects TRBV6-5 to TRBJ1-6; possibly TRBD1 for D (6 bases). The CDR3 has 16 residues. Germline CDR1 is MNHEY and CDR2 is SVGAGI. V was pared by 2 bases and J by 2 bases, with 10 bases between. This CDR3 reads CASSYEQGTYNSPLHF. The DNA for the CDR3 is TGTGCCAGCAGTTACGAACAGGGAACCTATAATTCACCCCTCCACTTT.

This clone occurred once. V and J are TRBV14 and TRBJ2-1; TRBD2 aligns across 8 bases. The V gene end was trimmed by 1 base and the J gene end by 4 bases; junction bases not matched to a gene: 12. The CDR3 runs to 18 residues. CDR1 and CDR2 (germline): SGHDN, FVKESK. CDR3: CASSQGVHGRALYNEQFF. The CDR3 nucleotides read TGTGCCAGCAGCCAAGGGGTTCACGGGAGGGCCTTATACAATGAGCAGTTCTTC.

The chain recombines TRBV30 with TRBJ2-1; TRBD1 agrees at 11 bases. The germline V gene encodes CDR1 GTSNPN and CDR2 SVGIG (reference sequence). Losses at the gene ends were 3 bases for V and 4 bases for J; bases not matched to a gene: 5. The CDR3 covers 15 residues. CDR3: CAWRGDRGGYNEQFF. The CDR3 DNA reads TGTGCCTGGAGGGGGGACAGGGGGGGATACAATGAGCAGTTCTTC. The variable domain in full, completed from reference TRBV30 and TRBJ2-1, reads SQTIHQWPATLVQPVGSPLSLECTVEGTSNPNLYWYRQAAGRGLQLLFYSVGIGQISSEVPQNLSASRPQDRQFILSSKKLLLSDSGFYLCAWRGDRGGYNEQFFGPGTRLTVL.

This clone is a singleton in its sample. The chain joins TRBV6-5 to TRBJ1-6; D is uncertain. The CDR3 runs to 13 residues. Germline V CDR1 and CDR2: MNHEY, SVGAGI. Trimming took 7 bases from V and 7 from J, leaving 11 bases between them. The CDR3 DNA reads TGTGCCAGCAAGGAGATCGTCAATTCACCCCTCCACTTT. Translation gives CASKEIVNSPLHF.

The rearrangement uses TRBV18 and TRBJ1-3; no firm D call. The CDR3 runs 13 residues. V was clipped by 2 bases and J by 3 bases, with 5 bases between them. Germline CDR1 is KGHSH and CDR2 is LQKENI. CDR3 in amino acids: CASSPEGGNTIYF. The CDR3 coding sequence is TGTGCCAGCTCACCAGAGGGTGGAAACACCATATATTTT.